Below, 23 T cell receptor beta chains from the same sample are listed, as sequenced in a study of PD-1 blockade in classical Hodgkin lymphoma. TCRdb keeps only in-frame clones here, not all; method: immunoSEQ multiplex PCR. The data hold about 98,000 clones, with 92% observed a single time. The patients all showed relapse after autologous stem cell transplantation, while their brentuximab vedotin exposure varied. The source was peripheral blood mononuclear cells (PBMCs), collected at baseline. The receptors originated from a human donor with classical Hodgkin lymphoma.

The chain uses TRBV4-1 and TRBJ2-7; no clear D gene. This CDR3 has 16 residues. Germline V gene data show CDR1 as MGHRA and CDR2 as YSYEKL. Trimming shortened V by 0 bases and J by 0 bases, and 12 bases separated the two germline ends. The DNA of the CDR3 is TGCGCCAGCAGCCAAGATCCGCTTCAGAGCTCCTACGAGCAGTACTTC. It translates to CASSQDPLQSSYEQYF.

The chain links TRBV18 to TRBJ2-5, with D uncertain. The V end was cut by 4 bases, the J end by 3 bases, with 9 bases between. Germline CDR1 is KGHSH and CDR2 is LQKENI. This CDR3 is built from 13 residues. CDR3 in DNA: TGTGCCAGCTCACGCACCGCAAAAGAGACCCAGTACTTC. It codes for CASSRTAKETQYF.

The genes are TRBV29-1 and TRBJ2-5; 9 bases line up with TRBD2. Germline lookup yields CDR1 SQVTM and CDR2 ANQGSEA. Unmatched junction bases numbered 11, after V lost 4 bases and J lost 5 bases. There are 15 residues in the CDR3. The DNA of the CDR3 is TGCAGCGTTGGGCGGAGACTAGCGGATAAGGAGACCCAGTACTTC. Encoded protein: CSVGRRLADKETQYF. Looking up the rest from reference TRBV29-1 and TRBJ2-5 gives the full variable domain: SAVISQKPSRDICQRGTSLTIQCQVDSQVTMMFWYRQQPGQSLTLIATANQGSEATYESGFVIDKFPISRPNLTFSTLTVSNMSPEDSSIYLCSVGRRLADKETQYFGPGTRLLVL.

The gene calls are TRBV27 and TRBJ1-4; the D gene is possibly TRBD1 (5 bases). Germline V CDR1 and CDR2: MNHEY, SMNVEV (reference sequence). V lost 11 bases, J lost 6 bases, and 13 bases lay in between. The CDR3 has 12 amino acids. Here the CDR3 DNA reads TGTGCCGTCGGGACGACGGATGAAAAACTGTTTTTT. Translation: CAVGTTDEKLFF.

This chain joins TRBV5-6 and TRBJ1-1, with D tentatively TRBD1 (5 bases). Trimming removed 7 bases from V and 5 bases from J, with 18 bases in between. The CDR3 is 14 residues long. Per the germline V gene, CDR1 is SGHDT and CDR2 is YYEEEE. CDR3 nucleotides: TGTGCCAGCGCCTCGGCGGGGCGCCCAACTGAAGCTTTCTTT. Translated, it gives CASASAGRPTEAFF.

The chain uses TRBV28 and TRBJ1-3; TRBD1 might be the D (5 bases). Germline assignment: CDR1 MDHEN and CDR2 SYDVKM. The CDR3 length is 14 residues. Trimming cost V 1 base and J 8 bases, with 12 bases left between them. This chain's CDR3 is CASSLSLGEYTIYF. As DNA, the CDR3 is TGTGCCAGCAGTTTATCGCTGGGGGAGTACACCATATATTTT.

The CDR3 DNA is TGTGCCAGCAGGCTTGGACAGGGCGTTGAGCCCCAGCATTTT. Amino acid sequence: CASRLGQGVEPQHF. V gene TRBV28 combines with J gene TRBJ1-5, with TRBD1 matching over 8 bases. Germline V lookup: CDR1 MDHEN, CDR2 SYDVKM. Trimming took 6 bases from V and 8 from J; bases not matched to a gene: 9. There are 14 residues in the CDR3.

This clone was counted a single time. The chain recombines TRBV28 with TRBJ2-1, with a tentative D call TRBD2 (5 bases). The CDR3 is 15 residues long. V lost 4 bases and J 5 bases, leaving 15 bases between the germline ends. Germline-derived CDR1 and CDR2 are MDHEN and SYDVKM. Here the CDR3 reads CASSSRVRPNNEQFF. The CDR3 nucleotides are TGTGCCAGCAGTTCGAGGGTCAGGCCAAACAATGAGCAGTTCTTC.

The chain combines TRBV27 with TRBJ1-3; unclear D gene. The CDR3 length is 14 residues. Germline loops: CDR1 MNHEY, CDR2 SMNVEV (reference sequence). V lost 5 bases to trimming and J lost 0 bases, with 8 bases between them. The CDR3 sequence is CASSVTPSGNTIYF. The CDR3 coding sequence is TGTGCCAGCAGTGTGACACCCTCTGGAAACACCATATATTTT.

J is TRBJ2-1 and V is TRBV5-6; TRBD2 matches at 11 bases. This CDR3 comprises 18 residues. Germline CDR1 and CDR2: SGHDT and YYEEEE. The trim removed 5 bases at V and 0 bases at J, leaving 10 bases unmatched. CDR3 protein: CASRPGTSGIRSYNEQFF. The CDR3 DNA reads as TGTGCCAGCAGGCCCGGGACTAGCGGAATCCGCTCCTACAATGAGCAGTTCTTC. The variable domain in full, with the rest retrieved from reference TRBV5-6 and TRBJ2-1, is DAGVTQSPTHLIKTRGQQVTLRCSPKSGHDTVSWYQQALGQGPQFIFQYYEEEERQRGNFPDRFSGHQFPNYSSELNVNALLLGDSALYLCASRPGTSGIRSYNEQFFGPGTRLTVL.

The V gene is TRBV7-7, the J gene TRBJ2-3; no reliable D call. The CDR3 runs 13 residues. Per germline, CDR1 SSHAT and CDR2 FNYEAQ (reference sequence). V shed 0 bases and J shed 4 bases, with 5 bases lying between them. CDR3 protein: CASSLAGSDTQYF. The CDR3 coding sequence is TGTGCCAGCAGCTTAGCAGGATCAGATACGCAGTATTTT.

This chain uses TRBV19 with TRBJ1-2; TRBD1 might be the D (5 bases). CDR1 is LNHDA and CDR2 is SQIVND in the germline V gene (reference sequence). The V gene lost 4 bases and the J gene lost 7 bases, with 7 bases spanning the gap. The CDR3 totals 11 residues. The CDR3: CASSTRAGYTF. In DNA form, the CDR3 reads TGTGCCAGTAGTACCAGGGCTGGCTACACCTTC.

V gene TRBV4-1 combines with J gene TRBJ1-1; 7 nucleotides agree with TRBD1. Germline V CDR1 and CDR2: MGHRA, YSYEKL. V lost 3 bases to trimming and J lost 0 bases; unmatched junction nucleotides: 13. This CDR3 region has 18 residues. The CDR3 DNA sequence: TGCGCCAGCAGCCAGTCCCGGGACAGTTTCTTCATGAACACTGAAGCTTTCTTT. Translating it yields CASSQSRDSFFMNTEAFF.

The V gene is TRBV2, the J gene TRBJ2-5; the match to TRBD2 covers 11 bases. The CDR3 contains 19 residues. With V trimmed by 2 bases and J by 5 bases, 16 bases remained unmatched. Per the germline V gene, CDR1 is SNHLY and CDR2 is FYNNEI. The DNA of the CDR3 is TGTGCCAGCAGTGAATCTATCATAACAACTAGCGGGAGCTCGGAGACCCAGTACTTC. Its translation: CASSESIITTSGSSETQYF.

J is TRBJ1-6 and V is TRBV6-1; 7 bases line up with TRBD1. V trimming: 5 bases; J trimming: 10 bases; junction bases outside the gene matches: 11. This CDR3 region has 15 residues. In germline, CDR1 is MNHNS, CDR2 SASEGT. DNA of the CDR3: TGTGCCAGCAGTCCTGAGGGGGCGGGAAACTCACCCCTCCACTTT. It encodes CASSPEGAGNSPLHF.

V usage is TRBV5-1 and J usage is TRBJ1-1; D is undetermined. V lost 5 bases and J lost 2, with 13 bases in between. This CDR3 has 14 amino acids. CDR1 is SGHRS, CDR2 YFSETQ, per germline. The CDR3 DNA sequence: TGCGCCAGCAGAAGGTCAGGACGCAACACTGAAGCTTTCTTT. Translating gives CASRRSGRNTEAFF.

The chain is built from TRBV6-5 and TRBJ1-1; D gene uncertain. V was cut by 2 bases and J by 8 bases, with 6 bases left in between. The CDR3 loop spans 11 amino acids. From germline, CDR1 is MNHEY and CDR2 SVGAGI. The CDR3 loop reads CASSYGQEAFF. The CDR3 DNA is TGTGCCAGCAGTTACGGGCAGGAAGCTTTCTTT.

The genes are TRBV2 and TRBJ2-3; TRBD2 agrees at 10 bases. The CDR3 has 18 amino acids. The V segment lost 2 bases and the J segment 3 bases; nucleotides outside the gene matches: 11. Germline loops: CDR1 SNHLY, CDR2 FYNNEI. CDR3 coding DNA: TGTGCCAGCAGTGAACCACTCTCAGCGGGAGGGGGAACAGATACGCAGTATTTT. This encodes CASSEPLSAGGGTDTQYF.

This clone showed up just a few times. The gene calls are TRBV4-1 and TRBJ1-1; a weak D match, TRBD1 (6 bases). Germline CDR1 and CDR2: MGHRA and YSYEKL. V lost 3 bases, J lost 6 bases, and 14 bases lay in between. The CDR3 is 14 residues long. The chain's CDR3 is CASSHTTGSSEAFF. CDR3 coding DNA: TGCGCCAGCAGCCATACTACAGGGTCCTCTGAAGCTTTCTTT.

The chain links TRBV7-2 to TRBJ2-1; 8 bases agree with TRBD2. Germline V gives CDR1 SGHTA, CDR2 FQGNSA. V trimming: 0 bases; J trimming: 3 bases; junction bases outside the gene matches: 4. This CDR3 has 16 residues. The CDR3 region is CASSLAPGGIYNEQFF. In DNA, the CDR3 is TGTGCCAGCAGCTTAGCCCCGGGAGGGATCTACAATGAGCAGTTCTTC.

This chain uses TRBV9 with TRBJ2-1; 7 bases align to TRBD2. Germline CDR1 reads SGDLS; CDR2 reads YYNGEE. This CDR3 contains 15 residues. The J segment lost 4 bases and the V segment lost 3 bases, leaving 7 bases of the junction unmatched. As DNA, the CDR3 is TGTGCCAGCAGCGCGGGGGGATCTGCTTACAATGAGCAGTTCTTC. It is translated as CASSAGGSAYNEQFF.

V usage is TRBV2 and J usage is TRBJ2-3; 10 bases map to TRBD1. There are 13 residues in the CDR3. With V trimmed by 6 bases and J by 4 bases, 1 base remained unmatched. The germline V gene has CDR1 SNHLY and CDR2 FYNNEI. The DNA of the CDR3 is TGTGCCAGCAGGACAGGGGGCGCAGATACGCAGTATTTT. Translated, it gives CASRTGGADTQYF.

In its sample, this clone was seen once. The chain links TRBV5-1 to TRBJ2-7; weak D call: TRBD2 (5 bases). This CDR3 has 15 residues. V lost 0 bases and J 2 bases, leaving 12 bases between the germline ends. From germline, CDR1 is SGHRS and CDR2 YFSETQ. The CDR3: CASSLGLAQPYEQYF. For the CDR3, the DNA is TGCGCCAGCAGCTTGGGGTTAGCGCAACCCTACGAGCAGTACTTC.